The following is a T cell receptor (beta chain) sequence with its context. Its specificity is unknown. A single base separates this from a much larger clone, so it may be a read error. V was pared by 5 bases and J by 5 bases, with 5 bases between. CDR1 and CDR2 from the germline V gene are DFQATT and SNEGSKA (reference sequence). This CDR3 is 10 amino acids long. The record originates from a study of CD8 T cells in ankylosing spondylitis. Study conclusions and caveats: Reported data indicate significant enrichment of disease-linked clones within matched ankylosing spondylitis synovial fluid. About 8 highly homologous variants made up a TCR beta motif that seemed to typify ankylosing spondylitis blood.

Molecular-barcoded quantitative 5'-RACE produced these TCR beta libraries. TCRdb recomputed calls from the 5' RACE reads with MiXCR, one row per CDR3 protein. The sample includes approximately 140,000 distinct CDR3 sequences, around 9% of them seen just once. V usage is TRBV20-1 and J usage is TRBJ2-3; no firm D call. The clonotype comes from a male donor with ankylosing spondylitis or in good health (not recorded which). Input material: blood, either unsorted or a sorted T cell fraction (not recorded which). DNA for the CDR3: TGCAGTGCTGACCTAGATACGCAGTATTTT. It yields the protein CSADLDTQYF.